Shown below are 8 T cell receptor beta chains from a single sample sequenced in a study of beta chain features in type 1 diabetes. Reverse transcription of all isolated RNA meant that expressed TCRB transcripts were sequenced. Clones were read by immunoSEQ multiplex PCR, and TCRdb kept only the in-frame ones, dropping some. This table has some 400,000 clones, over 13% appearing once. Sequenced: naive CD4+ T cells from blood. These receptors all stem from a woman aged 18 to 35 in good health.

The chain combines TRBV2 with TRBJ1-5; 7 bases are a match to TRBD1. Germline CDR1 and CDR2: SNHLY and FYNNEI. V trimming: 10 bases; J trimming: 6 bases; junction bases outside the gene matches: 6. The CDR3 contains 12 residues. The CDR3: CATGGNGQPQHF. CDR3 in DNA: TGTGCCACAGGGGGGAATGGTCAGCCCCAGCATTTT.

The gene calls are TRBV29-1 and TRBJ2-3, with TRBD2 identical over 11 bases. V lost 4 bases, J lost 0 bases, and 12 bases stayed unmatched. Germline V gene sequence: CDR1 SQVTM, CDR2 ANQGSEA. The CDR3 loop spans 18 amino acids. The CDR3 here is CSVVPLAGGPGSTDTQYF. CDR3 bases: TGCAGCGTTGTTCCCTTAGCGGGAGGGCCAGGAAGCACAGATACGCAGTATTTT.

V and J are TRBV20-1 and TRBJ1-5; TRBD1 is a possible D gene (6 bases). Looked up from germline, CDR1 is DFQATT and CDR2 is SNEGSKA (reference sequence). The length of the CDR3 is 11 residues. Deletions cut 6 bases from V and 6 bases from J, with 9 bases between. The CDR3 loop is CSAMDSQPQHF. The CDR3 DNA follows: TGCAGTGCCATGGACAGTCAGCCCCAGCATTTT.

The gene calls are TRBV7-2 and TRBJ2-7, with D possibly TRBD2 on 6 matching bases. This CDR3 is built from 15 residues. The ends were cut back, 1 base at V and 7 bases at J, with 17 bases in the middle. The V gene's germline CDR1 is SGHTA and CDR2 FQGNSA. The CDR3 DNA reads as TGTGCCAGCAGCTTAGTTCTCCGGGAGCTTGGAGAGCAGTACTTC. Its protein product is CASSLVLRELGEQYF. Drawing the rest from reference TRBV7-2 and TRBJ2-7, the complete variable domain is GAGVSQSPSNKVTEKGKDVELRCDPISGHTALYWYRQSLGQGLEFLIYFQGNSAPDKSGLPSDRFSAERTGGSVSTLTIQRTQQEDSAVYLCASSLVLRELGEQYFGPGTRLTVT.

The chain joins TRBV29-1 to TRBJ1-1; 8 bases fit TRBD1. The germline gives CDR1 SQVTM, CDR2 ANQGSEA. The CDR3 runs to 13 residues. With 7 bases clipped from V and 5 bases from J, the junction kept 9 bases outside the gene matches. CDR3 residues: CSAATGVGTEAFF. The CDR3 region has the DNA TGCAGCGCCGCGACAGGGGTGGGAACTGAAGCTTTCTTT.

CDR3 region: CAWRSTGTQHF. CDR3 coding DNA: TGTGCCTGGCGGTCGACAGGGACCCAGCATTTT. The chain has TRBV30 and TRBJ1-5; 7 nucleotides align to TRBD1. With 5 bases clipped from V and 11 bases from J, the junction kept 6 bases outside the gene matches. This CDR3 has 11 amino acids. Germline V gene lookup returns CDR1 GTSNPN and CDR2 SVGIG (reference sequence).

The chain links TRBV19 to TRBJ2-7; TRBD2 is a possible D gene (5 bases). This CDR3 region has 12 residues. Trimming pared 10 bases from V and 0 bases from J, leaving 10 bases between. Germline V CDR1 and CDR2: LNHDA, SQIVND (reference sequence). CDR3 loop: CATEGPSYEQYF. Here the CDR3 DNA reads TGTGCCACTGAGGGCCCCTCCTACGAGCAGTACTTC.

This clone was counted a few times. V is TRBV6-1 and J is TRBJ2-5, with 7 bases lining up with TRBD1. The CDR3 has 14 amino acids. Germline V lookup: CDR1 MNHNS, CDR2 SASEGT. The V and J ends lost 6 bases and 5 bases, in that order; junction bases with no gene match: 9. DNA for the CDR3: TGTGCCAGCAGCGTCGACAGGGTCGAGGAGACCCAGTACTTC. It encodes CASSVDRVEETQYF.